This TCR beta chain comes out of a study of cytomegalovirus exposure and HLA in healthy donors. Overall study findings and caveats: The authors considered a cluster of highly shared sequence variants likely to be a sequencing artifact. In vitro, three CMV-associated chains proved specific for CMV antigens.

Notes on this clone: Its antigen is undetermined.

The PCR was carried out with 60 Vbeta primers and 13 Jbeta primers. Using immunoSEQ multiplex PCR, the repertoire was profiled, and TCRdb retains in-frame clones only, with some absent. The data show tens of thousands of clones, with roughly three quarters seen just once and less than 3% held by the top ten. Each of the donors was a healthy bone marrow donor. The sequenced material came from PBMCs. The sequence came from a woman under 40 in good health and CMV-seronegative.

The CDR3, as DNA: TGCGCCAGCAGCCAAGCGAGGGACAGGACCTACAATGAGCAGTTCTTC. It translates to CASSQARDRTYNEQFF. V is TRBV4-3 and J is TRBJ2-1; 8 nucleotides agree with TRBD1. The CDR3 runs to 16 residues. Germline loops: CDR1 LGHNA, CDR2 YSLEER. J gave up 2 bases and V 1 base, and 4 bases lay outside the gene matches.